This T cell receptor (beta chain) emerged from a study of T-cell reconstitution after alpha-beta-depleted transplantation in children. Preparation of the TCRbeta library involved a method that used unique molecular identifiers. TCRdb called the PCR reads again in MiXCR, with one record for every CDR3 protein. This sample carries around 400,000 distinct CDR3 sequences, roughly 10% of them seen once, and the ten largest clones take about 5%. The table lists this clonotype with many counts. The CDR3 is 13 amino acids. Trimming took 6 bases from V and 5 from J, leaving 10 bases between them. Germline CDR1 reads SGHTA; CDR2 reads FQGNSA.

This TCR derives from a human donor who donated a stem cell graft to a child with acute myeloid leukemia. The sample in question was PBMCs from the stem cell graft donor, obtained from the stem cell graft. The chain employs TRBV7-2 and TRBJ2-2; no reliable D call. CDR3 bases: TGTGCCAGCAGTCAACTGTATACCGGGGAGCTGTTTTTT. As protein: CASSQLYTGELFF.